The clone carrying this TCR beta chain was found a few times. These data are taken from a study of blood T cell repertoires in COVID-19. V was trimmed by 2 bases and J by 3 bases, leaving 9 bases between them. The CDR3 is 14 residues long. Germline CDR1 reads SGHRS; CDR2 reads YFSETQ. Using immunoSEQ multiplex PCR, the repertoire was profiled, and TCRdb retains in-frame clones only, with some absent. The repertoire has 250,000 to 300,000 clones, about 85% of them found once; the top ten carry approximately 6.6%. This sequence joins TRBV5-1 and TRBJ1-5; D is unclear. The receptor comes from a woman aged 50 to 60 who had been exposed to COVID-19. The material sequenced was PBMCs or T cells enriched from blood (not recorded which). The CDR3: CASSLEGNNQPQHF. CDR3 nucleotides: TGCGCCAGCAGCTTAGAGGGCAACAATCAGCCCCAGCATTTT.